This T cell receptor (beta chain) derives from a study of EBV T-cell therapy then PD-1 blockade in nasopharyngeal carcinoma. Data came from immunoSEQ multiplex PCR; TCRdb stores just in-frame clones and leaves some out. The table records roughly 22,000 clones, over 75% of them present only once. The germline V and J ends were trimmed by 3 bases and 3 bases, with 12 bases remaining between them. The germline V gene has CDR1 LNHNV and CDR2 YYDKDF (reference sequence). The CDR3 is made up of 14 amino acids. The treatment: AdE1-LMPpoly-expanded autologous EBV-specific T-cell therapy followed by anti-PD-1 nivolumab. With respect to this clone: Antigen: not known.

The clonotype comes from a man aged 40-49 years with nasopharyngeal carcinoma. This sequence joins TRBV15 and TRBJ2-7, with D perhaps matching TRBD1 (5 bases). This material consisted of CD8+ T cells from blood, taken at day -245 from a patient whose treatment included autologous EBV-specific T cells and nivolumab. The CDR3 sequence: CATSRGQGIYEQYF. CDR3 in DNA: TGTGCCACCAGCAGGGGCCAGGGTATCTACGAGCAGTACTTC.